This T cell receptor (beta chain) was captured by sequencing in a study of blood T cell repertoires in COVID-19. This clone showed up just a few times. V lost 0 bases and J lost 7, with 9 bases in between. The CDR3 covers 12 residues. Per the germline V gene, CDR1 is GTSNPN and CDR2 is SVGIG (reference sequence). Assay: immunoSEQ multiplex PCR; the TCRdb copy retains only in-frame clones and omits some. The sample lists approximately 400,000 clones; approximately 88% were seen once. Input material: peripheral blood. This clonotype was obtained from a woman aged 50 to 60 with COVID-19, enrolled during active disease. The chain recombines TRBV30 with TRBJ1-1; D ambiguous. CDR3 in amino acids: CAWSVSGIEAFF. CDR3 DNA: TGTGCCTGGAGTGTCTCGGGGATTGAAGCTTTCTTT. Full variable domain (outside the CDR3, taken from reference TRBV30 and TRBJ1-1): SQTIHQWPATLVQPVGSPLSLECTVEGTSNPNLYWYRQAAGRGLQLLFYSVGIGQISSEVPQNLSASRPQDRQFILSSKKLLLSDSGFYLCAWSVSGIEAFFGQGTRLTVV.